Listed below are T cell receptor beta chains from one sample, sequenced in a study of blood T cell repertoires in COVID-19. The assay was immunoSEQ multiplex PCR, and TCRdb's table has in-frame clones only and misses some. The top ten clones hold around 6.3% of a sample with 120,000 or so clones, 85% of them seen once. Specimen: peripheral blood. These receptors were taken from a man at least 80 years old with active or convalescent COVID-19. CDR3s include the opening cysteine and the closing phenylalanine or tryptophan. Fields, in order: D gene, V gene, J gene, clone size, CDR3 length, CDR3 DNA, CDR3 protein. The D gene is left open where the match is weak. The size field is filled for only some rows; it gives once, few, many or a size class.

.,TRBV2,TRBJ1-3,.,15,TGTGCCAGCAGTGGATGGGGCGCAGGGGGAAACACCATATATTTT,CASSGWGAGGNTIYF
TRBD2,TRBV7-2,TRBJ2-5,once,15,TGTGCCAGCAGCTCCCGGCTAGCGGGGAAAGAGACCCAGTACTTC,CASSSRLAGKETQYF
TRBD2,TRBV29-1,TRBJ2-7,.,15,TGCAGCGTGGCCAAGGGACTAGCGGGGGGCTACGAGCAGTACTTC,CSVAKGLAGGYEQYF
TRBD2,TRBV9,TRBJ2-3,.,15,TGTGCCAGCGGAGTACTAGCGGGGGGAGCAGATACGCAGTATTTT,CASGVLAGGADTQYF
.,TRBV7-8,TRBJ2-2,.,15,TGTGCCAGCAGCTTATTACAGGGTGGGACCGGGGAGCTGTTTTTT,CASSLLQGGTGELFF
TRBD1,TRBV7-2,TRBJ1-2,.,14,TGTGCCAGCAGTTCTGACAGGGGGAGCTATGGCTACACCTTC,CASSSDRGSYGYTF
TRBD2,TRBV18,TRBJ2-5,.,16,TGTGCCAGCTCATTGTCTAGCGGGGGGCCCCAAGAGACCCAGTACTTC,CASSLSSGGPQETQYF
.,TRBV7-9,TRBJ2-3,.,13,TGTGCCAGCAGCCCCCAGGGGACCGATACGCAGTATTTT,CASSPQGTDTQYF
TRBD1,TRBV19,TRBJ1-5,once,16,TGTGCCAGTAGTATACAGGGACAGGTCATCAATCAGCCCCAGCATTTT,CASSIQGQVINQPQHF
.,TRBV5-1,TRBJ1-1,once,13,TGCGCCAGCAGGCAGGCCCTGAACACTGAAGCTTTCTTT,CASRQALNTEAFF
.,TRBV9,TRBJ1-2,.,15,TGTGCCAGCAGCGCAGGTGATCAGGGCTTGTATGGCTACACCTTC,CASSAGDQGLYGYTF
.,TRBV5-8,TRBJ2-4,few,14,TGTGCCAGCAGCACAGGGTTAGCCAAAAACATTCAGTACTTC,CASSTGLAKNIQYF
TRBD1,TRBV11-3,TRBJ2-5,.,15,TGTGCCAGCAGCTTAGGGACAGGGGGAGAAGAGACCCAGTACTTC,CASSLGTGGEETQYF
TRBD2,TRBV18,TRBJ2-3,.,16,TGTGCCAGCTCACCGAGGGGAGGGGCGAGCACAGATACGCAGTATTTT,CASSPRGGASTDTQYF
.,TRBV7-8,TRBJ2-3,.,14,TGTGCCAGCAGCTTATCCCCTAGCACAGATACGCAGTATTTT,CASSLSPSTDTQYF
TRBD2,TRBV5-4,TRBJ2-5,.,18,TGTGCCAGCAGCCCTATACTAGCGGGGGGGCCAATTCCGAAGACCCAGTACTTC,CASSPILAGGPIPKTQYF
TRBD1,TRBV29-1,TRBJ1-3,.,16,TGCAGCGTGTCTGGACAGGGCGCTAGCTCTGGAAACACCATATATTTT,CSVSGQGASSGNTIYF
TRBD1,TRBV5-1,TRBJ2-1,once,16,TGCGCCAGCAGCTTGGGTGAGGACAGGGTAAACAATGAGCAGTTCTTC,CASSLGEDRVNNEQFF
TRBD1,TRBV6-9,TRBJ1-1,.,14,TGTGCCAGCAGTTACCCCGAGGACAGGGCTGAAGCTTTCTTT,CASSYPEDRAEAFF
.,TRBV19,TRBJ1-5,.,15,TGTGCCAGTAGTATAGCGGTAAATAGCAATCAGCCCCAGCATTTT,CASSIAVNSNQPQHF
.,TRBV19,TRBJ2-2,.,14,TGTGCCAGTAGTCAGAGGGCAGCCACCGGGGAGCTGTTTTTT,CASSQRAATGELFF
TRBD1,TRBV6-1,TRBJ1-5,.,17,TGTGCCAGCAGTGGGGACAGGGCGTTGGATGTGAAGCAGCCCCAGCATTTT,CASSGDRALDVKQPQHF